These 6 T cell receptor beta chains were all obtained from the same sample, sequenced in a study of technical replicates of blood from a few donors. The method was immunoSEQ multiplex PCR; TCRdb's version includes in-frame clones alone and lacks a portion of them. The sample lists tens of thousands of clones, approximately 94% occurring once. Sequenced: T cells isolated from PBMCs. The receptors stem from a human donor in good health.

This chain links TRBV5-1 with TRBJ2-7; the D gene is possibly TRBD2 (5 bases). This CDR3 contains 14 residues. Trimming took off 0 bases at V and 2 bases at J, with 9 bases between the two ends. The germline gives CDR1 SGHRS, CDR2 YFSETQ. CDR3 in amino acids: CASSLGEGPYEQYF. Written as DNA, the CDR3 is TGCGCCAGCAGCTTGGGTGAGGGTCCCTACGAGCAGTACTTC.

The chain is built from TRBV18 and TRBJ1-5; 7 bases match TRBD1. Germline trimming cut 6 bases from V and 4 bases from J; bases unmatched to any gene: 6. The CDR3 is 14 amino acids. Germline assignment: CDR1 KGHSH and CDR2 LQKENI. CDR3 amino acids: CASSLRDRNQPQHF. As DNA, the CDR3 is TGTGCCAGCTCTCTCCGGGACAGAAATCAGCCCCAGCATTTT.

The V call is TRBV23-1, the J call TRBJ1-2, with D uncertain. TRBV23-1 is marked as an open reading frame, function uncertain. The CDR3 totals 15 residues. Trimming shortened V by 2 bases and J by 5 bases, and 15 bases separated the two germline ends. In nucleotides, the CDR3 is TGCGCCAGCAGTCAAGAGCTAATGGGCGTATATGGCTACACCTTC. It codes for CASSQELMGVYGYTF.

This clone was counted once. For the CDR3, the DNA is TGTGCCAGCAGTGCGACAATCATCCGGGACAGATATGGCTACACCTTC. Its translation: CASSATIIRDRYGYTF. This chain connects TRBV27 to TRBJ1-2; TRBD1 agrees at 7 bases. The V gene end was trimmed by 5 bases and the J gene end by 5 bases; junction bases not matched to a gene: 14. CDR3 size: 16 residues. The germline V gene has CDR1 MNHEY and CDR2 SMNVEV (reference sequence).

The CDR3 loop reads CASSLVTIGSHEQYF. The CDR3 region has the DNA TGCGCCAGCAGCTTGGTAACAATAGGTAGCCACGAGCAGTACTTC. This sequence joins TRBV5-1 and TRBJ2-7; D is unresolved. V was trimmed by 0 bases and J by 5 bases, leaving 15 bases between them. Germline lookup yields CDR1 SGHRS and CDR2 YFSETQ. This CDR3 has 15 residues.

The chain joins TRBV4-1 to TRBJ1-2, with D possibly TRBD1 on 5 matching bases. The CDR3 has 16 amino acids. Between the trimmed V and J ends, which lost 3 bases and 9 bases, there was a span of 23 bases. Germline loops: CDR1 MGHRA, CDR2 YSYEKL. CDR3 nucleotides: TGCGCCAGCAGCCACCGACCCGAGCAGGGTTTGGATAGCTACACCTTC. Its translation is CASSHRPEQGLDSYTF.